What follows describes a single T cell receptor (beta chain). Its specificity is not known. These data come from a study of T cell responses to AZD1222 COVID-19 vaccine. This CDR3 is built from 13 residues. J was trimmed by 4 bases and V by 3 bases; bases with no gene match: 1. The germline V gene has CDR1 GTSNPN and CDR2 SVGIG (reference sequence). Study results and limitations: Spike-specific TCRs gained breadth and depth after people received two AZD1222 doses. It was only after the peak T cell response that any repertoires were sampled.

TCRdb's copy holds only in-frame clones and misses some; the assay was immunoSEQ multiplex PCR. This table has about 110,000 clones, around 90% appearing once. The origin of this receptor is an adult in good health. The genes are TRBV30 and TRBJ2-7, with TRBD1 matching 12 bases. This sample comprised peripheral blood, obtained on day 0 of MenACWY control vaccination. In DNA form, the CDR3 reads TGTGCCTGGAGGGGACAGGGGGCTTACGAGCAGTACTTC. Encoded protein: CAWRGQGAYEQYF.